This T cell receptor (beta chain) was sequenced in a study of blood T cell repertoires in COVID-19. Study in general: The United States, Italy and Spain were the sources of the acute and convalescent COVID-19 samples. Sources were T cells, B-cell-depleted T cells, or PBMCs; the material itself was cDNA or gDNA.

As originally analysed: Nucleated cell number was recorded as an estimate derived from reference gene primer amplification. TCRdb keeps only in-frame clones here, not all; method: immunoSEQ multiplex PCR. V and J calls and clone size are as listed in that table; D and trimming were resolved from the DNA. The sample has more than 25,000 clones; about 90% are singletons. The CDR3 has 14 amino acids. CDR1 and CDR2 from the germline V gene are LNHDA and SQIVND (reference sequence). The germline V and J ends were trimmed by 3 bases and 4 bases, with 11 bases remaining between them. The rearrangement uses TRBV19 and TRBJ2-3, with D possibly matching TRBD2 (6 bases). The sequenced sample was peripheral blood. The sequence was collected from a man in his fifties or sixties with active COVID-19. In DNA, the CDR3 is TGTGCCAGTAGTATCGGGACTCCTTCAGATACGCAGTATTTT. Translating gives CASSIGTPSDTQYF.